Listed below are T cell receptor beta chains from one sample, sequenced in a study of PD-1 blockade in classical Hodgkin lymphoma. The data were produced by immunoSEQ multiplex PCR, yet TCRdb's version contains in-frame clones alone and is incomplete. The repertoire includes fewer than 100,000 clones, about 92% of them detected once, and roughly 2% sits in the top ten. Sequenced material: peripheral blood mononuclear cells (PBMCs), taken before the fourth cycle of nivolumab. All receptors come from a human donor with classical Hodgkin lymphoma. CDR3s include the opening cysteine and the closing phenylalanine or tryptophan. A D gene is named only where the DNA matches it firmly. Clone size is not always given. Where it is, it says once, few, many or a class for expanded clones.

TRBV15	14	NA	NA	TRBJ1-5	CATSKWVGSQPQHF	TGTGCCACCAGTAAGTGGGTGGGGAGTCAGCCCCAGCATTTT
TRBV5-1	15	NA	NA	TRBJ2-2	CASNTGGRNTGELFF	TGCGCCAGCAATACCGGGGGACGGAACACCGGGGAACTGTTTTTT
TRBV27	14	NA	NA	TRBJ2-5	CASSVRFSKETQYF	TGTGCCAGCAGCGTAAGATTTTCTAAAGAGACCCAGTACTTC
TRBV19	15	NA	NA	TRBJ1-4	CASIGPGANNEKLFF	TGTGCCAGTATAGGGCCGGGGGCGAATAATGAAAAACTGTTTTTT
TRBV10-1	13	TRBD1	NA	TRBJ1-4	CASSVRGNEKLFF	TGCGCCAGCAGTGTCAGGGGGAATGAAAAACTGTTTTTT
TRBV6-1	11	TRBD1	NA	TRBJ2-7	CASSGKLDRGF	TGTGCCAGCAGTGGAAAACTGGACAGGGGTTTC
TRBV27	15	TRBD1	NA	TRBJ2-1	CASILTGGLYNEQFF	TGTGCCAGCATACTGACAGGGGGCTTGTACAATGAGCAGTTCTTC
TRBV7-2	19	TRBD2	NA	TRBJ2-2	CASSPGVRSAGGRSGELFF	TGTGCCAGCAGTCCAGGGGTCCGTAGCGCGGGAGGGAGGTCCGGGGAGCTGTTTTTT
TRBV7-6	18	NA	once	TRBJ2-7	CASSLGPRQPHIIYEQYF	TGTGCCAGCAGCTTAGGTCCCCGACAGCCCCATATAATCTACGAGCAGTACTTC
TRBV5-1	14	NA	NA	TRBJ2-5	CASSLEPSDETQYF	TGCGCCAGCAGCTTGGAACCTAGCGACGAGACCCAGTACTTC
TRBV5-1	13	TRBD1	NA	TRBJ2-7	CASRRDRAYEQYF	TGCGCCAGCAGGCGCGACAGGGCCTACGAGCAGTACTTC
TRBV4-2	13	NA	NA	TRBJ1-5	CASSQDSNQPQHF	TGTGCCAGCAGCCAAGACAGCAATCAGCCCCAGCATTTT
TRBV9	14	NA	NA	TRBJ2-1	CASSVDRAHNEQFF	TGTGCCAGCAGCGTAGACAGGGCCCACAATGAGCAGTTCTTC
TRBV6-6	11	NA	NA	TRBJ1-1	CASSTNTEAFF	TGTGCCAGCAGTACAAACACTGAAGCTTTCTTT
TRBV5-4	14	TRBD1	NA	TRBJ1-1	CASSPRGKNTEAFF	TGTGCCAGCAGCCCCAGGGGGAAGAACACTGAAGCTTTCTTT
TRBV12-5	11	NA	NA	TRBJ2-7	CASGQNYEQYF	TGTGCTAGTGGCCAGAACTACGAGCAGTACTTC
TRBV5-6	15	NA	NA	TRBJ2-2	CASSFRGIGTGELFF	TGTGCCAGCAGCTTCCGCGGGATAGGGACCGGGGAGCTGTTTTTT
TRBV27	13	NA	NA	TRBJ2-7	CASSLSQGGEQYF	TGTGCCAGCAGTTTATCACAGGGTGGCGAGCAGTACTTC
TRBV5-1	14	NA	NA	TRBJ2-7	CASGVKGSFYEQYF	TGCGCCAGCGGCGTGAAAGGGTCTTTCTACGAGCAGTACTTC
TRBV5-4	16	NA	once	TRBJ2-3	CASSFRRPGSTDTQYF	TGTGCCAGCAGCTTCCGGCGTCCCGGGAGCACAGATACGCAGTATTTT
TRBV6-5	14	TRBD2	once	TRBJ2-1	CASSRGGGGNEQFF	TGTGCCAGCAGCCGCGGGGGGGGCGGCAATGAGCAGTTCTTC
TRBV27	13	NA	NA	TRBJ2-5	CASSPSRKETQYF	TGTGCCAGCAGTCCCTCTCGTAAAGAGACCCAGTACTTC
TRBV30	13	TRBD1	NA	TRBJ2-7	CAWDRDRAYEQYF	TGTGCCTGGGACCGGGACAGGGCCTACGAGCAGTACTTC
TRBV27	11	NA	few	TRBJ1-1	CASSEGGEAFF	TGTGCCAGCAGCGAAGGTGGTGAAGCTTTCTTT
TRBV28	16	NA	NA	TRBJ1-3	CASRHDAGLSGNTIYF	TGTGCCAGCAGACACGATGCAGGGCTCTCTGGAAACACCATATATTTT
TRBV11-2	18	TRBD2	once	TRBJ2-5	CASSFEGTSGRIEETQYF	TGTGCCAGCAGCTTTGAAGGGACTAGCGGGAGGATCGAAGAGACCCAGTACTTC
TRBV5-1	17	TRBD2	NA	TRBJ2-1	CASSLRLASDIYNEQFF	TGCGCCAGCAGCTTGCGACTAGCGTCAGACATATACAATGAGCAGTTCTTC
TRBV28	14	NA	NA	TRBJ2-1	CASSWDQGTDEQFF	TGTGCCAGCAGTTGGGACCAAGGTACGGATGAGCAGTTCTTC
TRBV13	15	NA	once	TRBJ2-1	CASSSRLVPRNEQFF	TGTGCCAGCAGCTCCCGACTAGTACCCCGCAATGAGCAGTTCTTC
TRBV10-3	13	NA	NA	TRBJ2-7	CAITYDIGYEQYF	TGTGCCATCACCTATGACATCGGCTACGAGCAGTACTTC
TRBV4-1	14	NA	NA	TRBJ1-5	CASSQVLPNQPQHF	TGCGCCAGCAGCCAAGTTCTCCCCAATCAGCCCCAGCATTTT
TRBV29-1	12	NA	NA	TRBJ2-1	CSVRLSYNEQFF	TGCAGCGTAAGGCTATCCTACAATGAGCAGTTCTTC
TRBV30	15	TRBD2	NA	TRBJ2-7	CAWSGLGGGSYEQYF	TGTGCCTGGAGTGGGCTGGGCGGGGGTTCCTACGAGCAGTACTTC
TRBV7-7	15	TRBD1	NA	TRBJ2-5	CASSFDRVQPETQYF	TGTGCCAGCAGCTTTGACAGGGTCCAGCCGGAGACCCAGTACTTC
TRBV28	15	NA	NA	TRBJ2-7	CASRSRAVLYLGEYF	TGTGCCAGCAGATCGAGGGCCGTCCTCTATCTAGGAGAGTACTTC
TRBV28	14	TRBD1	NA	TRBJ2-7	CASSFTGTGDEQYF	TGTGCCAGCAGTTTTACCGGCACAGGGGACGAGCAGTACTTC
TRBV5-1	15	TRBD2	NA	TRBJ2-1	CASSLVEAGGDEQFF	TGCGCCAGCAGCTTGGTAGAAGCGGGAGGTGATGAGCAGTTCTTC
TRBV14	13	NA	NA	TRBJ2-5	CASSQEVSGSQYF	TGTGCCAGCAGCCAAGAAGTTAGTGGGTCCCAGTACTTC
TRBV25-1	15	NA	NA	TRBJ2-2	CASSDHSYNTGELFF	TGTGCCAGCAGTGATCATTCATATAACACCGGGGAGCTGTTTTTT
TRBV6-6	11	NA	NA	TRBJ1-2	CASGGFYGYTF	TGTGCCAGCGGGGGGTTTTATGGCTACACCTTC
TRBV9	14	TRBD1	NA	TRBJ1-4	CASSVGDRDGKLFF	TGTGCCAGCAGCGTAGGGGACAGGGACGGAAAACTGTTTTTT
TRBV7-6	16	TRBD1	NA	TRBJ2-5	CASSPVQGPGRETQYF	TGTGCCAGCAGCCCGGTACAGGGGCCGGGGCGGGAGACCCAGTACTTC
TRBV19	14	NA	NA	TRBJ1-5	CASWGGRFIQPQHF	TGTGCCAGTTGGGGGGGACGATTCATTCAGCCCCAGCATTTT
TRBV6-1	12	NA	NA	TRBJ2-5	CASSEGDLAQYF	TGTGCCAGCAGTGAAGGGGACCTGGCCCAGTACTTC
TRBV19	18	NA	once	TRBJ2-4	CASSPVGALWGNRNIQYF	TGTGCCAGTAGTCCCGTGGGGGCGCTCTGGGGTAATCGGAACATTCAGTACTTC
TRBV5-1	17	TRBD2	NA	TRBJ2-3	CASSTRGLAGVTDTQYF	TGCGCCAGCAGCACCCGGGGACTAGCGGGAGTAACAGATACGCAGTATTTT
TRBV7-3	15	NA	NA	TRBJ2-1	CASSSSVIPYNEQFF	TGTGCCAGCAGCTCCTCTGTGATCCCCTACAATGAGCAGTTCTTC
TRBV27	14	NA	NA	TRBJ2-7	CASSKGPTNLEQYF	TGTGCCAGCAGTAAGGGACCAACCAACCTCGAGCAGTACTTC
TRBV18	14	TRBD1	NA	TRBJ1-4	CASSPRTGVEKLFF	TGTGCCAGCTCACCGCGGACAGGGGTCGAAAAACTGTTTTTT
TRBV27	14	NA	NA	TRBJ2-7	CASSPPGASSEQYF	TGTGCCAGCAGTCCCCCCGGGGCCTCTAGCGAGCAGTACTTC
TRBV19	13	TRBD1	NA	TRBJ1-3	CATETGVGNTIYF	TGTGCCACCGAGACAGGGGTTGGAAACACCATATATTTT
TRBV7-9	14	TRBD2	NA	TRBJ2-3	CASSYSGRTDTQYF	TGTGCCAGCAGCTACAGCGGGAGGACAGATACGCAGTATTTT
TRBV7-1	24	TRBD2	NA	TRBJ2-1	CASSSWIGDGDPGLAGVAYNEQFF	TGTGCCAGCAGCTCGTGGATAGGGGATGGGGACCCGGGACTAGCGGGAGTAGCGTACAATGAGCAGTTCTTC
TRBV7-9	16	NA	NA	TRBJ2-3	CASSPWTGGTTDTQYF	TGTGCCAGCAGCCCTTGGACAGGAGGGACCACAGATACGCAGTATTTT